This T cell receptor beta chain is drawn from a study of vaccination and CD4 T cells after COVID-19. Across the whole study: Cells were stimulated with overlapping spike peptide pools from SARS-CoV-2, HCoV-NL63, HCoV-OC43 and HCoV-229E.

V lost 6 bases, J lost 4 bases, and 6 bases stayed unmatched. The CDR3 has 14 amino acids. Germline lookup yields CDR1 SGHVS and CDR2 FNYEAQ. Sample treatment: roughly 11-day PBMC culture with coronavirus spike peptide pools or control peptides (ViraFEST assay). CD4+ T cells of the unexposed donor were collected before the COVID-19 pandemic (2011-2018). Cultured CD4+ T cells had their DNA profiled by the Oncomine TCR Beta short-read assay. Genomic DNA was drawn out of CD4+ T cells grown in culture. TCRdb re-analysed the PCR reads in MiXCR, keeping a single row per CDR3 protein. This table holds some 11,000 distinct CDR3 sequences, about 29% found once. About this clonotype: Its antigen remains unidentified.

This chain joins TRBV7-6 and TRBJ1-1; 9 bases are a match to TRBD1. Input material: CD4+ T cells from blood, cultured in vitro. The sequence was collected from a human donor in good health. The CDR3 DNA follows: TGTGCCAGCAGTTGGACAGGGGTGGGCACTGAAGCTTTCTTT. Its protein is CASSWTGVGTEAFF.